What follows are 19 T cell receptor beta chains derived from one specimen sequenced in a study of shared clonotypes between healthy human individuals. TCRdb's copy holds only in-frame clones and misses some; the assay was immunoSEQ multiplex PCR. The table has 850,000 to 1,200,000 clones, roughly 75% seen once. Input material: memory CD4+ T cells sorted from blood. The sample's subset: CD45RA-negative fraction. The receptors here all came from a man between 18 and 35 years old in good health.

The chain links TRBV5-4 to TRBJ2-3; 14 positions agree with TRBD2. The V gene end was trimmed by 3 bases and the J gene end by 4 bases; junction bases not matched to a gene: 10. Germline CDR1 reads SGHNT; CDR2 reads YYREEE (reference sequence). The CDR3 is made up of 18 amino acids. The CDR3 sequence: CASSSGTSGSRAPDTQYF. Here the CDR3 DNA reads TGTGCCAGCAGCTCTGGGACTAGCGGGAGTCGGGCCCCAGATACGCAGTATTTT.

The chain has TRBV9 and TRBJ2-3; 10 bases map to TRBD2. V trimming: 7 bases; J trimming: 4 bases; junction bases outside the gene matches: 6. The CDR3 totals 14 residues. In germline, CDR1 is SGDLS, CDR2 YYNGEE. CDR3: CASGLAGVADTQYF. CDR3 bases: TGTGCCAGCGGGCTAGCGGGAGTGGCAGATACGCAGTATTTT.

V gene TRBV27 combines with J gene TRBJ2-2, with 8 bases fitting TRBD1. CDR3 length: 15 amino acids. The V gene's germline CDR1 is MNHEY and CDR2 SMNVEV (reference sequence). Unmatched junction bases numbered 8, after V lost 5 bases and J lost 6 bases. The CDR3 bases are TGTGCCAGCAGTGCCCAGGGGGCGGTTGCCGGGGAGCTGTTTTTT. It codes for CASSAQGAVAGELFF.

This chain joins TRBV2 and TRBJ1-5; TRBD1 agrees at 7 bases. The germline V gene has CDR1 SNHLY and CDR2 FYNNEI. With 8 bases clipped from V and 0 bases from J, the junction kept 13 bases outside the gene matches. The CDR3 has 17 amino acids. Here the CDR3 reads CASGIDRAYYSNQPQHF. CDR3 bases: TGTGCCAGCGGCATTGACAGGGCCTATTATAGCAATCAGCCCCAGCATTTT.

The chain combines TRBV6-1 with TRBJ1-2; D remains unclear. CDR3 length equals 13 residues. V was pared by 7 bases and J by 4 bases, with 13 bases between. Germline values: CDR1 MNHNS, CDR2 SASEGT. The CDR3 sequence is CASTASTIYGYTF. Written as DNA, the CDR3 is TGTGCCAGCACCGCCTCCACGATCTATGGCTACACCTTC.

The count of this clone is one. The chain links TRBV5-4 to TRBJ2-7, with D uncertain. This CDR3 has 13 residues. CDR1 and CDR2 from the germline V gene are SGHNT and YYREEE (reference sequence). V was shortened by 1 base and J by 3 bases, with 8 bases between the two germline ends. The CDR3 coding sequence is TGTGCCAGCAGCTTGTGGTCCAACTACGAGCAGTACTTC. Residues: CASSLWSNYEQYF.

This chain connects TRBV7-2 to TRBJ2-6; D might be TRBD1 (6 bases). Trimming stripped 4 bases from V and 0 bases from J, with 10 bases between. Germline CDR1 SGHTA, CDR2 FQGNSA. The CDR3 consists of 16 residues. The CDR3: CASSSRGTSGANVLTF. DNA for the CDR3: TGTGCCAGCAGCTCCAGGGGCACCTCTGGGGCCAACGTCCTGACTTTC.

The genes are TRBV2 and TRBJ1-4, with 8 bases fitting TRBD1. This CDR3 comprises 14 residues. V lost 8 bases and J lost 6; bases outside the gene matches: 8. The germline gives CDR1 SNHLY, CDR2 FYNNEI. In DNA, the CDR3 is TGTGCCAGCGTGAAAGACAGGGGCGATGAAAAACTGTTTTTT. Protein sequence: CASVKDRGDEKLFF.

J is TRBJ1-3 and V is TRBV4-1; D not resolved. The germline CDR1 and CDR2 sequences are MGHRA and YSYEKL. This CDR3 region has 18 residues. Between the trimmed V and J ends, which lost 0 bases and 0 bases, there was a span of 15 bases. The CDR3 region has the DNA TGCGCCAGCAGCCAAGATCTGGGCCCTCGCGTCTCTGGAAACACCATATATTTT. It translates to CASSQDLGPRVSGNTIYF.

The chain joins TRBV20-1 to TRBJ1-2; D unresolved. The CDR3 totals 11 residues. CDR1 is DFQATT and CDR2 is SNEGSKA in the germline V gene (reference sequence). Trimming took 0 bases from V and 8 from J, leaving 7 bases between them. The CDR3 region has the DNA TGCAGTGCTAGAGAAAGGGTCGGCTACACCTTC. It yields the protein CSARERVGYTF.

In the case of this clone: Other nucleotide sequences in the sample specify the same CDR3. This CDR3 is CASSSGSYEQYF. The CDR3 DNA is TGTGCCAGCTCATCGGGCTCCTACGAGCAGTACTTC. V is TRBV18 and J is TRBJ2-7; D is undetermined. From germline, CDR1 is KGHSH and CDR2 LQKENI. The CDR3 loop spans 12 amino acids. V lost 5 bases and J 0 bases, leaving 5 bases between the germline ends.

The chain joins TRBV9 to TRBJ2-3, with a weak D call TRBD2 (6 bases). V was clipped by 0 bases and J by 4 bases, with 9 bases between them. Germline-derived CDR1 and CDR2 are SGDLS and YYNGEE. The CDR3 spans 14 residues. The DNA of the CDR3 is TGTGCCAGCAGCGTAGTAGGCGGGGCAGATACGCAGTATTTT. Translated, it gives CASSVVGGADTQYF.

The chain joins TRBV2 to TRBJ2-2; D possibly matches TRBD1 or TRBD2 (5 bases each). Trimming stripped 5 bases from V and 0 bases from J, with 13 bases between. This CDR3 contains 16 residues. The germline gives CDR1 SNHLY, CDR2 FYNNEI. In DNA, the CDR3 is TGTGCCAGCAGTCGTGGGACGGCTGCGAACACCGGGGAGCTGTTTTTT. It encodes CASSRGTAANTGELFF.

The chain uses TRBV5-1 and TRBJ2-5, with D uncertain. Germline V gene data show CDR1 as SGHRS and CDR2 as YFSETQ. V gave up 4 bases and J gave up 5 bases, with 21 bases separating them. This CDR3 has 16 amino acids. CDR3 loop: CASSRASGGQVETQYF. The CDR3 DNA reads as TGCGCCAGCAGCCGTGCGTCGGGTGGGCAAGTGGAGACCCAGTACTTC. The full variable domain, rest sourced from reference TRBV5-1 and TRBJ2-5, is KAGVTQTPRYLIKTRGQQVTLSCSPISGHRSVSWYQQTPGQGLQFLFEYFSETQRNKGNFPGRFSGRQFSNSRSEMNVSTLELGDSALYLCASSRASGGQVETQYFGPGTRLLVL.

The V and J genes are TRBV19 and TRBJ1-6; maybe TRBD1 (5 bases). Per the germline V gene, CDR1 is LNHDA and CDR2 is SQIVND (reference sequence). With 9 bases removed from V and 3 bases from J, the gap between germline ends came to 12 bases. The CDR3 runs 14 residues. CDR3 sequence (DNA): TGTGCCAGCAGGGACGGAATCTATAATTCACCCCTCCACTTT. Translating it yields CASRDGIYNSPLHF.

This rearrangement joins TRBV4-3 to TRBJ2-1; TRBD1 aligns across 11 bases. V lost 0 bases, J lost 3 bases, and 4 bases stayed unmatched. CDR1 and CDR2 from the germline V gene are LGHNA and YSLEER. The CDR3 covers 17 residues. The CDR3 region is CASSQESGTGGYNEQFF. The CDR3, as DNA: TGCGCCAGCAGCCAAGAAAGTGGGACAGGGGGCTACAATGAGCAGTTCTTC.

This clone was seen once. The rearrangement uses TRBV2 and TRBJ2-7; the match to TRBD1 covers 7 bases. The CDR3 spans 13 residues. Germline values: CDR1 SNHLY, CDR2 FYNNEI. The ends lost 6 bases at V and 6 bases at J; junction bases unmatched: 8. The CDR3 bases are TGTGCCAGCAGAGACAGGGTTCTGGGCGAGCAGTACTTC. This gives the protein CASRDRVLGEQYF.

The CDR3 DNA follows: TGTGCCAGCAGTTCTCCGGGACACCGATACGAGCAGTACTTC. Its translation is CASSSPGHRYEQYF. The chain recombines TRBV5-4 with TRBJ2-5; possibly TRBD1 for D (6 bases). The J call is uncertain, as TRBJ2-7 better fits the DNA end. From germline, CDR1 is SGHNT and CDR2 YYREEE (reference sequence). This CDR3 is built from 14 residues.

This chain joins TRBV7-9 and TRBJ1-4; D is possibly TRBD1 (6 bases). Trimming cost V 5 bases and J 0 bases, with 13 bases left between them. The CDR3 is made up of 16 amino acids. Germline loops: CDR1 SEHNR, CDR2 FQNEAQ (reference sequence). CDR3 nucleotide sequence: TGTGCCAGCAGCCCCTTAGGACAGTCAACTAATGAAAAACTGTTTTTT. Protein sequence: CASSPLGQSTNEKLFF.